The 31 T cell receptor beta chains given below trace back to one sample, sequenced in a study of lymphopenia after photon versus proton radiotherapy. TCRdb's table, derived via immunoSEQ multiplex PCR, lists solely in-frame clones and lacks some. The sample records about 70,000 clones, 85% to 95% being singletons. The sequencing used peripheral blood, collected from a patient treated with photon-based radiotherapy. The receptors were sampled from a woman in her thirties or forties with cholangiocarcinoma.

This CDR3 is CSAGWAGGDTEAFF. DNA of the CDR3: TGCAGCGCCGGCTGGGCAGGGGGTGATACTGAAGCTTTCTTT. The chain has TRBV29-1 and TRBJ1-1; 7 positions agree with TRBD1. Germline-derived CDR1 and CDR2 are SQVTM and ANQGSEA. The CDR3 extends over 14 amino acids. V lost 7 bases to trimming and J lost 5 bases; unmatched junction nucleotides: 13.

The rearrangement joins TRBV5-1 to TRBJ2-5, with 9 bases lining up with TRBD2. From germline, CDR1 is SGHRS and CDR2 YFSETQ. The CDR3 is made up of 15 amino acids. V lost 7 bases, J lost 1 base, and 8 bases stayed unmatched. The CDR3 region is CASLPGLAFQETQYF. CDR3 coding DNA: TGCGCCAGCTTACCGGGACTAGCCTTCCAAGAGACCCAGTACTTC.

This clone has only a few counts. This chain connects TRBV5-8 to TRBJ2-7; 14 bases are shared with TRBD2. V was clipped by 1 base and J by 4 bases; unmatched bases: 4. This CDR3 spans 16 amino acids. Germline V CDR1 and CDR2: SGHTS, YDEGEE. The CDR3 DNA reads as TGTGCCAGCAGCTTGTTGGGACTAGCGGGAGAGTACGAGCAGTACTTC. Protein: CASSLLGLAGEYEQYF.

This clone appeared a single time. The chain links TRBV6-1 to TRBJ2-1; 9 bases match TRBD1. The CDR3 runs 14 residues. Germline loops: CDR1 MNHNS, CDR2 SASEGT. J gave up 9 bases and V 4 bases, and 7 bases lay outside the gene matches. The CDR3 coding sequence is TGTGCCAGCAGTGGGGACAGGGAATTTAGTGAGCAGTTCTTC. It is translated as CASSGDREFSEQFF.

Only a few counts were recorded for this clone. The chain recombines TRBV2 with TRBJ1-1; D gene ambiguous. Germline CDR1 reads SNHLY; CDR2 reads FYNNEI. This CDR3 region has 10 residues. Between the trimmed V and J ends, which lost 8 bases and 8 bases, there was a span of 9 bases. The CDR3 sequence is CASSGGEAFF. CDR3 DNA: TGTGCCAGCTCGGGCGGAGAAGCTTTCTTT.

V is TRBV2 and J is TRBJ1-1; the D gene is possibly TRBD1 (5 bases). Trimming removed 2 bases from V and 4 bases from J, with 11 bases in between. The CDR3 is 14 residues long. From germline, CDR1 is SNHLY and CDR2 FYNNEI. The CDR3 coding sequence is TGTGCCAGCAGTGAAATTGGGGGTCGCACTGAAGCTTTCTTT. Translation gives CASSEIGGRTEAFF. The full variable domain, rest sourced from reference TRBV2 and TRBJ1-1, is EPEVTQTPSHQVTQMGQEVILRCVPISNHLYFYWYRQILGQKVEFLVSFYNNEISEKSEIFDDQFSVERPDGSNFTLKIRSTKLEDSAMYFCASSEIGGRTEAFFGQGTRLTVV.

The CDR3: CASSQEGALNEQFF. The CDR3 DNA sequence: TGCGCCAGCAGCCAAGAGGGGGCCCTCAATGAGCAGTTCTTC. The chain is built from TRBV4-1 and TRBJ2-1; D possibly corresponds to TRBD1 (6 bases). Between the trimmed V and J ends, which lost 0 bases and 6 bases, there was a span of 9 bases. Looked up from germline, CDR1 is MGHRA and CDR2 is YSYEKL. CDR3 length: 14 amino acids.

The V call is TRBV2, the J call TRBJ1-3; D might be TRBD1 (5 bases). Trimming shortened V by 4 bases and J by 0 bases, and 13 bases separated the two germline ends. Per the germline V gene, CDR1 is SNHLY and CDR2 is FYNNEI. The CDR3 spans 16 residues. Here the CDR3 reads CASSGGTLSSGNTIYF. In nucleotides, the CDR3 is TGTGCCAGCAGTGGGGGGACCTTAAGCTCTGGAAACACCATATATTTT.

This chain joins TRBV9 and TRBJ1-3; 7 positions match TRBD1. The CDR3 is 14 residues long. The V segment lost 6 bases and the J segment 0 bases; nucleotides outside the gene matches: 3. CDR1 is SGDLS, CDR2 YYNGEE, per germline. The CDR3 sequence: CASKGQTSGNTIYF. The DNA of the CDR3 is TGTGCCAGCAAGGGACAGACCTCTGGAAACACCATATATTTT.

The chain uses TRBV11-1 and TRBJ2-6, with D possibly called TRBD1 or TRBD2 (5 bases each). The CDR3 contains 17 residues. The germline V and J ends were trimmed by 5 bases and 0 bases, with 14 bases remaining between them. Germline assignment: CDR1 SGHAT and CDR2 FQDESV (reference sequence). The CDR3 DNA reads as TGTGCCAGCAGCCCCGGGACGTTACTCTCTGGGGCCAACGTCCTGACTTTC. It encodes CASSPGTLLSGANVLTF. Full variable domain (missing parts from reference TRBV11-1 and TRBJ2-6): EAEVAQSPRYKITEKSQAVAFWCDPISGHATLYWYRQILGQGPELLVQFQDESVVDDSQLPKDRFSAERLKGVDSTLKIQPAELGDSAMYLCASSPGTLLSGANVLTFGAGSRLTVL.

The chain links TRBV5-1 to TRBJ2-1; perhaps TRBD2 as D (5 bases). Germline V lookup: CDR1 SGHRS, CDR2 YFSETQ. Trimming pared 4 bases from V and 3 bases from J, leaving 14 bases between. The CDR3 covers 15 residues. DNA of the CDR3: TGCGCCAGCAGCCCCGAGCCGGGGATCTACAATGAGCAGTTCTTC. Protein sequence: CASSPEPGIYNEQFF.

The CDR3, as DNA: TGTGCCAGCACCTGGAGTGGAGACTATGGCTACACCTTC. Protein sequence: CASTWSGDYGYTF. The chain couples TRBV6-1 to TRBJ1-2; D is ambiguous. Trimming took 7 bases from V and 3 from J, leaving 12 bases between them. There are 13 residues in the CDR3. Germline V CDR1 and CDR2: MNHNS, SASEGT.

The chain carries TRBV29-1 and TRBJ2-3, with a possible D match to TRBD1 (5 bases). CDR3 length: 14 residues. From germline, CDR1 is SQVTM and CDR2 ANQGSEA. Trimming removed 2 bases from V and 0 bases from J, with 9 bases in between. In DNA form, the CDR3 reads TGCAGCGTTGAATATCAGGGTAGCACAGATACGCAGTATTTT. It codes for CSVEYQGSTDTQYF.

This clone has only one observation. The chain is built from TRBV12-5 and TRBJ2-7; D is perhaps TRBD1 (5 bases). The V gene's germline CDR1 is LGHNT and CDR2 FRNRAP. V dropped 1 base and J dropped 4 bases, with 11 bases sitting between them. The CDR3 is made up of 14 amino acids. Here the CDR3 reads CASGLEGPIYEQYF. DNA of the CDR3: TGTGCTAGTGGTTTGGAGGGGCCCATTTACGAGCAGTACTTC.

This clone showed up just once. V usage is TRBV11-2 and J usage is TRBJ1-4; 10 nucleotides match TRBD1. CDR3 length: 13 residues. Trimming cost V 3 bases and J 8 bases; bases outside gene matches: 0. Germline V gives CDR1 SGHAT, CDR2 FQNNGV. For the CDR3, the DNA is TGTGCCAGCAGCTTGGACAGGGGGGAAAAACTGTTTTTT. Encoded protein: CASSLDRGEKLFF.

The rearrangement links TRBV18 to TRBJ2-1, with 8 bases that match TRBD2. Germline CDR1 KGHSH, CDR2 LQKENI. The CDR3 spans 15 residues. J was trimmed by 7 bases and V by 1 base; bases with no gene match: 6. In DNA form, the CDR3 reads TGTGCCAGCTCACCACAAGAAGCGGGGGATAATGAGCAGTTCTTC. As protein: CASSPQEAGDNEQFF.

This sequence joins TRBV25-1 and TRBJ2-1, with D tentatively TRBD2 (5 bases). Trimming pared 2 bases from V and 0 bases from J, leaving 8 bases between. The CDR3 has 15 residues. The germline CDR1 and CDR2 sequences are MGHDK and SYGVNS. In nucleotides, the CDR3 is TGTGCCAGCAGTGAACCGGGGAGCTCCTACAATGAGCAGTTCTTC. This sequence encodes CASSEPGSSYNEQFF.

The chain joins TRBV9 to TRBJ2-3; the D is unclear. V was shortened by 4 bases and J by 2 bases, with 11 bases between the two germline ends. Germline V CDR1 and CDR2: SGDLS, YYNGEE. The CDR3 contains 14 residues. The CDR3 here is CASSPRRYTDTQYF. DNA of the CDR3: TGTGCCAGCAGCCCCCGCCGGTACACAGATACGCAGTATTTT.

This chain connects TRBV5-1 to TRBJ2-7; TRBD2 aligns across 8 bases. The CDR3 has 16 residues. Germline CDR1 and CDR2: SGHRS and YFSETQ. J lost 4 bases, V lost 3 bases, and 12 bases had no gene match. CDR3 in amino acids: CASSYDVSGSGYEQYF. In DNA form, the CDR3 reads TGCGCCAGCAGCTATGATGTGAGCGGGAGTGGATACGAGCAGTACTTC.

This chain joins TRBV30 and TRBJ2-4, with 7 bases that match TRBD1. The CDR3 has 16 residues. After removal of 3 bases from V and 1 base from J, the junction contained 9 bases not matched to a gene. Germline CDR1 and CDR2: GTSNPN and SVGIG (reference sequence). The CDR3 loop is CAWRVEGAGAKNIQYF. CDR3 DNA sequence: TGTGCCTGGAGAGTCGAGGGGGCTGGGGCCAAAAACATTCAGTACTTC.

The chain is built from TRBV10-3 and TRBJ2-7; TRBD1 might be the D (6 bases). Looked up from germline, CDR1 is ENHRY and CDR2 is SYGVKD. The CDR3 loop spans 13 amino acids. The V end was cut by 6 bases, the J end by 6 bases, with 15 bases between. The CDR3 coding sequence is TGTGCCATCAGGGAAAACAGGGACGGCGAGCAGTACTTC. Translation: CAIRENRDGEQYF.

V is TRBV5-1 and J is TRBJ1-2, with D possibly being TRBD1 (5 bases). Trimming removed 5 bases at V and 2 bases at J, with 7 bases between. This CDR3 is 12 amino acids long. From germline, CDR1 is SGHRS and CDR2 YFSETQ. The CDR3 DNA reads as TGCGCCAGCAGGGGGCAGAACTATGGCTACACCTTC. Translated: CASRGQNYGYTF.

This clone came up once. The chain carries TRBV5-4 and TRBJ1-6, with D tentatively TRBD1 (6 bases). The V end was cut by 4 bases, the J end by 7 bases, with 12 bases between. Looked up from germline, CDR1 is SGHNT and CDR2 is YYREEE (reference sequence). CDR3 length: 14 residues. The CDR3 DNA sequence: TGTGCCAGCAGCCAGACAGGAACCAATTCACCCCTCCACTTT. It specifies CASSQTGTNSPLHF.

CDR3 loop: CASRNGPQETQYF. The CDR3 DNA follows: TGCGCCAGCAGAAACGGGCCGCAAGAGACCCAGTACTTC. V gene TRBV5-1 combines with J gene TRBJ2-5; D is uncertain. Germline CDR1 and CDR2: SGHRS and YFSETQ. CDR3 size: 13 residues. Trimming stripped 5 bases from V and 2 bases from J, with 10 bases between.

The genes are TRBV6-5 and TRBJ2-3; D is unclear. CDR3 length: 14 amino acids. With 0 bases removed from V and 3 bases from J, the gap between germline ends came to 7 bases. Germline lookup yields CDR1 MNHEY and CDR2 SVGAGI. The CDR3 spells CASSYSRGTDTQYF. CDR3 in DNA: TGTGCCAGCAGTTACTCTCGCGGTACAGATACGCAGTATTTT.

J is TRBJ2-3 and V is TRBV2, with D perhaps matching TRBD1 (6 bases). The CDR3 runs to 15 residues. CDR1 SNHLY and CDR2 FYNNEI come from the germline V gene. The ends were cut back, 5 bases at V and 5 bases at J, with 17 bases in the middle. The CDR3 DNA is TGTGCCAGCAGTTGGACAGTATCCCACGGAGATACGCAGTATTTT. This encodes CASSWTVSHGDTQYF.

The CDR3 coding sequence is TGTGCCACCAGCAGAGTGGGAGGGGTGAGCAATCAGCCCCAGCATTTT. The encoded protein is CATSRVGGVSNQPQHF. The chain links TRBV15 to TRBJ1-5; a possible D gene is TRBD1 (5 bases). The length of the CDR3 is 16 residues. Germline CDR1 and CDR2: LNHNV and YYDKDF (reference sequence). V was trimmed by 1 base and J by 1 base, leaving 11 bases between them.

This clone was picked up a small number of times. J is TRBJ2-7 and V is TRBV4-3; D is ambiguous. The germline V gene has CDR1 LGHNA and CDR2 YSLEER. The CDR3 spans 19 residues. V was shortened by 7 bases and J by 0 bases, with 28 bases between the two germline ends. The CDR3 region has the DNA TGCGCCAGCATCTCTCTCGTCCTCCCGCAACACCCGAGCTCCTACGAGCAGTACTTC. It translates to CASISLVLPQHPSSYEQYF.

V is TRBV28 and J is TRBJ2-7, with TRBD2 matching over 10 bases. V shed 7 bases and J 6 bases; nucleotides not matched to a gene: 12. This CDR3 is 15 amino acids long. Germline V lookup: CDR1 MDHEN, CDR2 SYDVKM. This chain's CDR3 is CASNSGLAGVREQYF. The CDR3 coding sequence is TGTGCCAGCAACTCGGGGCTAGCGGGAGTTCGCGAGCAGTACTTC.

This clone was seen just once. The CDR3 protein is CASSQVDLPYGYTF. DNA for the CDR3: TGCGCCAGCAGCCAAGTGGACCTCCCCTATGGCTACACCTTC. The chain couples TRBV4-1 to TRBJ1-2; the D is unclear. The germline V gene encodes CDR1 MGHRA and CDR2 YSYEKL. Trimming took 1 base from V and 4 from J, leaving 10 bases between them. This CDR3 spans 14 amino acids.

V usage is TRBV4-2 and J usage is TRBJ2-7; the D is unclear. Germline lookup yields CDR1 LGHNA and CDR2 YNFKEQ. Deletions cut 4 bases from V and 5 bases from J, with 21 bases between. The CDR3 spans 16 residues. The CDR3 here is CASSPPGRAPADEQYF. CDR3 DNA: TGTGCCAGCAGCCCCCCGGGTAGGGCCCCTGCGGACGAGCAGTACTTC.